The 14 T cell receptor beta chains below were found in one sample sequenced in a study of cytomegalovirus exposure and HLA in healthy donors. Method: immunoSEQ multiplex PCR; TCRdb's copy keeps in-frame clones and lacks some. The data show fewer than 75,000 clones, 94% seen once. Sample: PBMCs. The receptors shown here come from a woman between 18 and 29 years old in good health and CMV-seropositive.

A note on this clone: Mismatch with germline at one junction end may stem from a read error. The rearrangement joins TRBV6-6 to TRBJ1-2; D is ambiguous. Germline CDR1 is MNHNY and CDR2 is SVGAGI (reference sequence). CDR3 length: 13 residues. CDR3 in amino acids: CASSSLSNYGYTF. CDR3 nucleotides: TGTGCCAGCAGCTCACTCAGCAACTACGGCTACACCTTC.

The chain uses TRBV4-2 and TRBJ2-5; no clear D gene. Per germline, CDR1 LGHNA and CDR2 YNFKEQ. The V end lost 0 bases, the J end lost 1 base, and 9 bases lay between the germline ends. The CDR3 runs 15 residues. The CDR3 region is CASSQDYQTQETQYF. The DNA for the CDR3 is TGTGCCAGCAGCCAAGACTACCAAACCCAAGAGACCCAGTACTTC.

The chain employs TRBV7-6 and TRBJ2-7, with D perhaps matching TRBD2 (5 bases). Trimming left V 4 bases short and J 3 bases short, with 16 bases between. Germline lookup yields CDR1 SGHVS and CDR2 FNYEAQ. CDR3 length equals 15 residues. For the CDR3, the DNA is TGTGCCAGCAGCTCGGAGGATAGGGCTTACTACGAGCAGTACTTC. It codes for CASSSEDRAYYEQYF. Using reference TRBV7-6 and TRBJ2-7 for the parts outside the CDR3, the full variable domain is GAGVSQSPRYKVTKRGQDVALRCDPISGHVSLYWYRQALGQGPEFLTYFNYEAQQDKSGLPNDRFSAERPEGSISTLTIQRTEQRDSAMYRCASSSEDRAYYEQYFGPGTRLTVT.

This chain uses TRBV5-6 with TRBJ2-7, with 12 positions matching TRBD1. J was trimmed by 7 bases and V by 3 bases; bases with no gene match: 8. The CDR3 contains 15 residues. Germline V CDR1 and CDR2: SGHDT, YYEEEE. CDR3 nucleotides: TGTGCCAGCAGCTCTGGGACAGGGGGCTGGGGTGAGCAGTACTTC. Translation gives CASSSGTGGWGEQYF.

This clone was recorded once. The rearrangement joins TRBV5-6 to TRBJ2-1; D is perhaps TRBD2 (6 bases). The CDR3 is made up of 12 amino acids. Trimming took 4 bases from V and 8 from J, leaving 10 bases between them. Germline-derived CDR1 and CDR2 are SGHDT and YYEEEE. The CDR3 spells CASSASSDEQFF. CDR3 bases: TGTGCCAGCAGCGCGTCTAGCGATGAGCAGTTCTTC.

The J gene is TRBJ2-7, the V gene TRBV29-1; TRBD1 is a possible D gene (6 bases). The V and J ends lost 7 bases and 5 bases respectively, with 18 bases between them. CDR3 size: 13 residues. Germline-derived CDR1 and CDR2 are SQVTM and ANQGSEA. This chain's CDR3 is CSALGTGTHEQYF. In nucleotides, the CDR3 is TGCAGCGCCCTCGGTACAGGGACCCACGAGCAGTACTTC.

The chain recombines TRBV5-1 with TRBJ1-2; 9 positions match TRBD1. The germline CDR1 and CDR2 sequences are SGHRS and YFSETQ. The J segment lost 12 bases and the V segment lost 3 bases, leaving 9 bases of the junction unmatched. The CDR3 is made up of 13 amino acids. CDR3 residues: CASSSGTGPGNTF. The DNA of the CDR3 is TGCGCCAGCAGCTCCGGGACAGGGCCAGGGAACACCTTC.

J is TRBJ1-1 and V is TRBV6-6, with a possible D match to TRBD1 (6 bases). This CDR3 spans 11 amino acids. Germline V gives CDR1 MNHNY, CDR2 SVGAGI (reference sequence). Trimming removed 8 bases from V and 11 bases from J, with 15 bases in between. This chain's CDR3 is CASGGSRVAFF. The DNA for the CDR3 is TGTGCCAGCGGGGGCAGCAGGGTGGCTTTCTTT.

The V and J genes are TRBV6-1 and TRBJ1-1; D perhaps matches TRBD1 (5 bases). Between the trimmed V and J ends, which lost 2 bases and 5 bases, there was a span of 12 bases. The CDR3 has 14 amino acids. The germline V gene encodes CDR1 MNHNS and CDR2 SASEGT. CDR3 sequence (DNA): TGTGCCAGCAGTGAATTGGCAGGGCGGACTGAAGCTTTCTTT. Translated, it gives CASSELAGRTEAFF.

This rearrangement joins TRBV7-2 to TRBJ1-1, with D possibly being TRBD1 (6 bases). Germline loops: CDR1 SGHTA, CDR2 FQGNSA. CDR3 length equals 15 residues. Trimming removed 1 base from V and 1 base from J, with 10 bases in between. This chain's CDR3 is CASSLVSDRNTEAFF. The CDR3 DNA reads TGTGCCAGCAGCTTAGTATCGGACAGGAACACTGAAGCTTTCTTT.

Here the CDR3 reads CASSLGEDGQPQHF. The CDR3 DNA reads as TGTGCCAGCAGCTTGGGGGAGGATGGGCAGCCCCAGCATTTT. The chain uses TRBV5-6 and TRBJ1-5; D gene ambiguous. This CDR3 is 14 amino acids long. Germline CDR1 is SGHDT and CDR2 is YYEEEE. With 0 bases removed from V and 7 bases from J, the gap between germline ends came to 11 bases. The whole variable domain, filled in from reference TRBV5-6 and TRBJ1-5, reads DAGVTQSPTHLIKTRGQQVTLRCSPKSGHDTVSWYQQALGQGPQFIFQYYEEEERQRGNFPDRFSGHQFPNYSSELNVNALLLGDSALYLCASSLGEDGQPQHFGDGTRLSIL.

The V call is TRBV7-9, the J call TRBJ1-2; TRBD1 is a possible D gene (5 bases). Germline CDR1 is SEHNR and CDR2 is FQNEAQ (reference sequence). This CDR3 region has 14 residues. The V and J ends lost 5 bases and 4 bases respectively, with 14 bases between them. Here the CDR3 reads CASSPDSDFYGYTF. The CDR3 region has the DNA TGTGCCAGCAGCCCAGACAGCGACTTCTATGGCTACACCTTC.

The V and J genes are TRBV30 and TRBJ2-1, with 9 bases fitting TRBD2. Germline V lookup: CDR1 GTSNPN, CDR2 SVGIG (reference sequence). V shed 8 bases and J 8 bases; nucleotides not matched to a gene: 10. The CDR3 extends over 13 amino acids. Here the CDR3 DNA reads TGTGCCAGTAGCGGGAGTCTGCGCGATGAGCAGTTCTTC. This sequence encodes CASSGSLRDEQFF.

For the CDR3, the DNA is TGTGCCAGCAGTTTACTCCCAACAGGGAGGGCTGAAAAACTGTTTTTT. Protein: CASSLLPTGRAEKLFF. This chain connects TRBV27 to TRBJ1-4; tentatively, D is TRBD1 (6 bases). Between the trimmed V and J ends, which lost 2 bases and 7 bases, there was a span of 17 bases. The CDR3 extends over 16 amino acids. Germline-derived CDR1 and CDR2 are MNHEY and SMNVEV (reference sequence).